This T cell receptor (beta chain) was found in a study of blood T cell repertoires in COVID-19 (dated by TCRdb to the early 2020s). Background for the entire study: Samples covering the acute and convalescent phases of COVID-19 were provided by collaborators in the United States, Italy and Spain. The prospective study material was composed of cDNA or gDNA derived from T cells, B-cell-depleted T cells, or PBMCs. The repertoires were released in a freely available public database intended as a resource for research on the immune response to SARS-CoV-2. The dataset comprised deeply sampled blood TCRbeta repertoires from subjects exposed to, actively infected with, or recovered from COVID-19. Nearly every sample came with metadata listing a de-identified subject ID, COVID-19 status, age in years and sex. The samples were drawn from the first 160 participants of the ongoing ImmuneRACE study and from some 1,300 subjects provided by 6 global collaborators. Where available, HLA class I and class II types were taken from metadata supplied by the sample provider and were not determined by assay-based typing.

The immunoSEQ Assay, a bias-controlled multiplex PCR, was used to amplify TCRbeta CDR3 regions from genomic DNA. The original methods were these. The number of nucleated cells in each sample was estimated from the amplification of reference gene primers within the assay. Sequence reads were collapsed and filtered to measure the absolute abundance of every unique TCRbeta CDR3 rearrangement. For each sample, productive Simpson clonality was calculated by taking the square root of Simpson's diversity index across productive rearrangements. TCRdb re-hosts the immuneACCESS table, in-frame sequences only. Its copies lack some clones; in the studies checked, an unresolved V gene accounts for under half of them, and the cause for the rest is not known. V, J and clone size are those of that table, while D and trimming were read from the DNA. Across this sample there are about 84,000 clones, with about four fifths seen only once. Together, the top ten hold 30% to 45% of the sample.

The paper's findings and limits, for the study overall: The amount of clinical and demographic metadata varied by source and participant and was provided uncurated.

Each collaborating institution followed its own protocols to collect whole blood in K2EDTA tubes. For TCRbeta analysis, collaborators shipped samples as frozen whole blood, isolated PBMCs, or DNA extracted from either of those sample types. This clone was counted between two and nine times. The antigen this receptor binds is unknown. Base qualities are not provided; no much larger clone lies one nucleotide away. V drops 2 bases and J drops 1 base, leaving 14 bases in between. Including the terminal cysteine and phenylalanine, the CDR3 comprises 17 residues. CDR3 DNA only is kept here, 51 bases in frame from base 1. From a lookup of the germline V gene (reference sequence), CDR1 and CDR2 are LGHDT and YNNKEL.

The sequence was obtained from a man older than 75 with active or convalescent COVID-19. The specimen sequenced was peripheral blood. The rearranged chain carries TRBV3-1 (or the pseudogene TRBV3-2) and TRBJ2-2; TRBD1 is a possible D gene, resting on 5 matching bases. Here the CDR3 is given as CASSQPGQTKNTGELFF. The DNA sequence reads TGTGCCAGCAGCCAACCTGGACAAACCAAGAACACCGGGGAGCTGTTTTTT.